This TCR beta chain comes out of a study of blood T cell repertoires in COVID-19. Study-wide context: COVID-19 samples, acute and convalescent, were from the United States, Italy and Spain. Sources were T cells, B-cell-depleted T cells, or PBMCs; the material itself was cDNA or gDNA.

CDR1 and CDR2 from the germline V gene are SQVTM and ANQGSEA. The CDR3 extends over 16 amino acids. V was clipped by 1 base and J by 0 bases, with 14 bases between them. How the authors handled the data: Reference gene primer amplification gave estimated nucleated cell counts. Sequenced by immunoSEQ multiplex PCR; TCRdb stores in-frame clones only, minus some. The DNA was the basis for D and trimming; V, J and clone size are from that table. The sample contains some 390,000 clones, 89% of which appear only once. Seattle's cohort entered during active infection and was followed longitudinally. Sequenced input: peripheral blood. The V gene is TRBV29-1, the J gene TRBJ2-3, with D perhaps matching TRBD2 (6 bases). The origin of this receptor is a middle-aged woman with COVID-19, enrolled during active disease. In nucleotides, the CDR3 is TGCAGCGTTGAAGGGGTCCGGGGGTCTAGCACAGATACGCAGTATTTT. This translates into CSVEGVRGSSTDTQYF.